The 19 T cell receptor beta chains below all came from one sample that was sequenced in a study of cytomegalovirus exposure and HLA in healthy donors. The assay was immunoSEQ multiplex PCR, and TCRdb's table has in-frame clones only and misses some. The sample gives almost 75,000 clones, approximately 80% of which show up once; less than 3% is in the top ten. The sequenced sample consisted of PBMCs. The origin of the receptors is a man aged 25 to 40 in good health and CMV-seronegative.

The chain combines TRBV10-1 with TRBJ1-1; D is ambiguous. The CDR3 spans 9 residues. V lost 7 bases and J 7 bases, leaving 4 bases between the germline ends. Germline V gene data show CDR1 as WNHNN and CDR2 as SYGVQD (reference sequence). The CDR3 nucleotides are TGCGCCAGCAAGAGTGAAGCTTTCTTT. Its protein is CASKSEAFF.

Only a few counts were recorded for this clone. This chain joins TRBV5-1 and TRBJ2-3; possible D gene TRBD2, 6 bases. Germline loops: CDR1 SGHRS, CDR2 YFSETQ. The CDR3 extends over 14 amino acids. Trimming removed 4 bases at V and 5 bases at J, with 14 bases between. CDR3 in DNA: TGCGCCAGCAGCACTGGGAGGACGGGAGATACGCAGTATTTT. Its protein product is CASSTGRTGDTQYF.

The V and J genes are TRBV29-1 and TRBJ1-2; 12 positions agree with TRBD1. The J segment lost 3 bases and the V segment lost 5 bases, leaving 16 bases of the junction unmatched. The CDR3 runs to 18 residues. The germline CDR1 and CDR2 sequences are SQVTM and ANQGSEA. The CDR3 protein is CSVPLPGQGAKGYYGYTF. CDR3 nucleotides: TGCAGCGTTCCCCTCCCGGGACAGGGGGCAAAGGGCTACTATGGCTACACCTTC.

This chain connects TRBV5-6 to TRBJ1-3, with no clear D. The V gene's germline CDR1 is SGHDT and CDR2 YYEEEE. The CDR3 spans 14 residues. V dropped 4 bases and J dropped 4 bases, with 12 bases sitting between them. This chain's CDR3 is CASSTDLEGNTIYF. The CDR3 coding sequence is TGTGCCAGCAGCACGGACTTGGAGGGAAACACCATATATTTT.

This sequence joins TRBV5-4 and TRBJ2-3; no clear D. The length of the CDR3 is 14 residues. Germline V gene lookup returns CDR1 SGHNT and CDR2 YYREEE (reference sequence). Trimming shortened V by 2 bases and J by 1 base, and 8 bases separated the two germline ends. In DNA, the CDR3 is TGTGCCAGCAGCTTAAGCCTGGGCACAGATACGCAGTATTTT. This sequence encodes CASSLSLGTDTQYF.

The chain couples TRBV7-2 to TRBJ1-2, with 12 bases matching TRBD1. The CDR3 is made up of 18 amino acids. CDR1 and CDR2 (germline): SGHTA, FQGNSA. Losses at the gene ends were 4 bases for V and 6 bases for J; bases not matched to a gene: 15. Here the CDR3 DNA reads TGTGCCAGCAGCTCTATTAGGGGGGGGACAGGGGGCGCGGATGGCTACACCTTC. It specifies CASSSIRGGTGGADGYTF.

The CDR3 coding sequence is TGTGCCAGCAGCTTGATGGAGGGTGGAGGCACAGATACGCAGTATTTT. Its protein product is CASSLMEGGGTDTQYF. V gene TRBV5-4 combines with J gene TRBJ2-3; D possibly corresponds to TRBD2 (6 bases). Germline V gene sequence: CDR1 SGHNT, CDR2 YYREEE (reference sequence). The length of the CDR3 is 16 residues. The V end lost 1 base, the J end lost 1 base, and 13 bases lay between the germline ends.

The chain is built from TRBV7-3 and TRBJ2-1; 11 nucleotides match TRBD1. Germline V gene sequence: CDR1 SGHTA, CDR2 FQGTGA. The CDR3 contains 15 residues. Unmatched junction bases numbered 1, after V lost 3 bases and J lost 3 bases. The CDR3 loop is CASSFGTGGYNEQFF. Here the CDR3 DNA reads TGTGCCAGCAGCTTCGGGACAGGGGGCTACAATGAGCAGTTCTTC.

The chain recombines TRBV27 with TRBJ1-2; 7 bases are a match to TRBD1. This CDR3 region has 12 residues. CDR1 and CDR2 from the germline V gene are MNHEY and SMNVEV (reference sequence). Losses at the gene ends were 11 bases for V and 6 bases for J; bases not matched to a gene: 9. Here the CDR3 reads CAAGGYSNGYTF. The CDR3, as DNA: TGTGCCGCAGGGGGGTATTCGAATGGCTACACCTTC.

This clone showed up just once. This CDR3 is CASSLSGVDEKLFF. The DNA for the CDR3 is TGTGCCAGCAGCTTAAGCGGGGTTGATGAAAAACTGTTTTTT. The V and J genes are TRBV5-4 and TRBJ1-4; D unresolved. With 2 bases removed from V and 6 bases from J, the gap between germline ends came to 11 bases. This CDR3 is built from 14 residues. The germline V gene encodes CDR1 SGHNT and CDR2 YYREEE (reference sequence).

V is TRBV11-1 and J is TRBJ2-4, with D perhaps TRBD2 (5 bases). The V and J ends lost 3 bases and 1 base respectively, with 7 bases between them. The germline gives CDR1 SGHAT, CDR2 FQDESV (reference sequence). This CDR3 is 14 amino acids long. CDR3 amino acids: CASSFPGAKNIQYF. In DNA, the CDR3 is TGTGCCAGCAGCTTCCCGGGGGCCAAAAACATTCAGTACTTC.

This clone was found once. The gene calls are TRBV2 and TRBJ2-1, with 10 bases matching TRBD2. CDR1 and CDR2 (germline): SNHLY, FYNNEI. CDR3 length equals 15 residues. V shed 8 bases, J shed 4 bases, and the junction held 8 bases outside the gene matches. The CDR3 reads CASAETSGLYNEQFF. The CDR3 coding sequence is TGTGCCAGCGCTGAGACTAGCGGGTTATACAATGAGCAGTTCTTC. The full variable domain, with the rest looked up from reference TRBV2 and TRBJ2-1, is EPEVTQTPSHQVTQMGQEVILRCVPISNHLYFYWYRQILGQKVEFLVSFYNNEISEKSEIFDDQFSVERPDGSNFTLKIRSTKLEDSAMYFCASAETSGLYNEQFFGPGTRLTVL.

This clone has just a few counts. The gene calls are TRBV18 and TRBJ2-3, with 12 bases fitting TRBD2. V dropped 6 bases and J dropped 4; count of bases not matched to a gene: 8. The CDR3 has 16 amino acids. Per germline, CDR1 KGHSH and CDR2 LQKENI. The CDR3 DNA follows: TGTGCCAGCTCTCAACTAGCGGGGGGTGCCCCAGATACGCAGTATTTT. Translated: CASSQLAGGAPDTQYF.

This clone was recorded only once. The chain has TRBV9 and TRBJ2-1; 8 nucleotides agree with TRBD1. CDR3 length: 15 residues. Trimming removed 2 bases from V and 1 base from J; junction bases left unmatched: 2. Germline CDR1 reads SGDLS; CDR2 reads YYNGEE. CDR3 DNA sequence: TGTGCCAGCAGCGTCACAGGGGGTTCCTACAATGAGCAGTTCTTC. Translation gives CASSVTGGSYNEQFF. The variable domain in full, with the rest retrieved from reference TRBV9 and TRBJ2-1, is DSGVTQTPKHLITATGQRVTLRCSPRSGDLSVYWYQQSLDQGLQFLIQYYNGEERAKGNILERFSAQQFPDLHSELNLSSLELGDSALYFCASSVTGGSYNEQFFGPGTRLTVL.

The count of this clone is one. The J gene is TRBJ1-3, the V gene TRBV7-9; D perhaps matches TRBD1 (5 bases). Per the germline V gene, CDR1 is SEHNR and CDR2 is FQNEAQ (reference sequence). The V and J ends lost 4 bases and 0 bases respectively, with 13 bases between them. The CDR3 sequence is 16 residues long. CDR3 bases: TGTGCCAGCAGCTCGACCAGGGTTCACTCTGGAAACACCATATATTTT. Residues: CASSSTRVHSGNTIYF.

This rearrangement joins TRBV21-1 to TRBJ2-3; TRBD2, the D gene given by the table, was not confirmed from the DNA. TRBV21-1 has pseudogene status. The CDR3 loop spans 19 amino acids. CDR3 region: CASSRRPFWTIQPPGTQYF. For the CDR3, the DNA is TGTGCCAGCAGCAGACGCCCCTTCTGGACTATCCAACCGCCGGGTACGCAGTATTTT.

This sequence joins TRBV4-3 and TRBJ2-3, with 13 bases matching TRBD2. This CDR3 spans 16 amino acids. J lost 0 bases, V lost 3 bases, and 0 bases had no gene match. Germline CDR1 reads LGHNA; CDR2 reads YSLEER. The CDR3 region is CASSQGLAGSTDTQYF. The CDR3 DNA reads TGCGCCAGCAGCCAGGGACTAGCGGGAAGCACAGATACGCAGTATTTT.

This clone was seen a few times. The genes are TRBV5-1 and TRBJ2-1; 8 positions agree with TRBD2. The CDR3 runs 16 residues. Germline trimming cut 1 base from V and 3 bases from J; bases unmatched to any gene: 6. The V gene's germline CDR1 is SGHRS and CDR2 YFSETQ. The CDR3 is CASSLNPGLVYNEQFF. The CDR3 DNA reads TGCGCCAGCAGCTTGAATCCGGGACTAGTCTACAATGAGCAGTTCTTC.

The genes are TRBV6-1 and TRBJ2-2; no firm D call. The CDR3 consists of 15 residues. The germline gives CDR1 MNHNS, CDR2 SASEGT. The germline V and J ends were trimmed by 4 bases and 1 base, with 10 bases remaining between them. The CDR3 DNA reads TGTGCCAGCAGTGCGCGTGGGCGGAACACCGGGGAGCTGTTTTTT. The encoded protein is CASSARGRNTGELFF.